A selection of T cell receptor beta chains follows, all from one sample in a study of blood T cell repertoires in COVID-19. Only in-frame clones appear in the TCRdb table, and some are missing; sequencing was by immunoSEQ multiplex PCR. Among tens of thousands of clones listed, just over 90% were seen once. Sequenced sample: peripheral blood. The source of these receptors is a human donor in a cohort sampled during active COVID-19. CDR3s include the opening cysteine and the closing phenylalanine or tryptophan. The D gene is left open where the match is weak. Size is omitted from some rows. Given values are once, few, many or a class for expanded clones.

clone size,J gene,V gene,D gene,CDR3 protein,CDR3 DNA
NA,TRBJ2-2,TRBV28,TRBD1,CASRNTQGRNTGELFF,TGTGCCAGCAGAAATACACAGGGGCGGAACACCGGGGAGCTGTTTTTT
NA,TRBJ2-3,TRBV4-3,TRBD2,CASSQAPGTSVHTDTQYF,TGCGCCAGCAGCCAAGCCCCAGGGACTAGCGTCCACACAGATACGCAGTATTTT
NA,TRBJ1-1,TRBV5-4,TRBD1,CASSLGQGAGTEAFF,TGTGCCAGCAGCTTGGGGCAGGGGGCGGGCACTGAAGCTTTCTTT
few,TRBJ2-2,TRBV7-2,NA,CASSIQSGELFF,TGTGCCAGCAGCATACAATCCGGGGAGCTGTTTTTT
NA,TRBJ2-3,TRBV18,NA,CASSPPVADTQYF,TGTGCCAGCTCACCACCGGTAGCAGATACGCAGTATTTT
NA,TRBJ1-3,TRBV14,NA,CASSQDLVMSSGNTIYF,TGTGCCAGCAGCCAAGATCTCGTCATGAGCTCTGGAAACACCATATATTTT
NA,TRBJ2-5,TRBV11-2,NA,CASSLPRKLQETQYF,TGTGCCAGCAGCTTACCGCGAAAACTCCAAGAGACCCAGTACTTC
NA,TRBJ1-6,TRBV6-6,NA,CASSYGLGSGSPLHF,TGTGCCAGCAGTTACGGTCTGGGGAGCGGTTCACCCCTCCACTTT
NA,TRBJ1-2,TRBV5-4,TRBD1,CASSLSLGQGAIYGYTF,TGTGCCAGCAGCTTGTCCCTGGGACAGGGGGCCATCTATGGCTACACCTTC
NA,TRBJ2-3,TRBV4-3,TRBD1,CASSPSPTGGRVDTQYF,TGCGCCAGCAGCCCGTCCCCAACAGGGGGTCGGGTAGATACGCAGTATTTT
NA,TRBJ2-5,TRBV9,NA,CASSVDRTTEETQYF,TGTGCCAGCAGCGTAGACCGGACTACTGAAGAGACCCAGTACTTC
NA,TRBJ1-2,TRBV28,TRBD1,CASSRRRGLNYGYTF,TGTGCCAGCAGCCGCAGAAGGGGGCTTAACTATGGCTACACCTTC
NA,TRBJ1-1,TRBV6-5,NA,CASSFGAIGEAFF,TGTGCCAGCAGTTTCGGAGCCATCGGTGAAGCTTTCTTT
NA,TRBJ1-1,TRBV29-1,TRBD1,CSAWRTGVTEAFF,TGCAGCGCCTGGAGAACAGGGGTGACTGAAGCTTTCTTT
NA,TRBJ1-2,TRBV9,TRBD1,CASSVTGGPGLGGYTF,TGTGCCAGCAGCGTGACAGGGGGCCCTGGTCTGGGTGGCTACACCTTC
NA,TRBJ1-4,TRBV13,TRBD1,CASSSGTDKKANEKLFF,TGTGCCAGCAGCTCAGGGACAGATAAGAAGGCTAATGAAAAACTGTTTTTT
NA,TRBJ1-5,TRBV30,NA,CAWSVPGNQPQHF,TGTGCCTGGAGTGTACCCGGGAATCAGCCCCAGCATTTT
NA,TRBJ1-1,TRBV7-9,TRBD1,CASSAGTANTEAFF,TGTGCCAGCAGTGCCGGGACAGCGAACACTGAAGCTTTCTTT
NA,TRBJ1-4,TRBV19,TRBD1,CASSITGTGNEKLFF,TGTGCCAGTAGTATCACCGGGACAGGGAATGAAAAACTGTTTTTT
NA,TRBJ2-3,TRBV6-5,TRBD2,CASTLAGGPDTQYF,TGTGCCAGCACGCTAGCGGGAGGGCCAGATACGCAGTATTTT
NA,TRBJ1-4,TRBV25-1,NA,CASSRGAQGVEKLFF,TGTGCCAGCAGCCGAGGCGCACAGGGAGTTGAAAAACTGTTTTTT
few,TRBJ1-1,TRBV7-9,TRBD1,CASSWEGTGAEAFF,TGTGCCAGCAGCTGGGAGGGGACAGGCGCTGAAGCTTTCTTT
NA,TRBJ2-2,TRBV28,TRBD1,CASSPGTANTGELFF,TGTGCCAGCAGCCCTGGGACAGCGAACACCGGGGAGCTGTTTTTT
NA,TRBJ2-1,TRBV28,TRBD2,CASRLAGGDNEQFF,TGTGCCAGCAGGCTAGCGGGGGGAGACAATGAGCAGTTCTTC
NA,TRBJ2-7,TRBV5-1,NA,CASSLVVGQGHEQYF,TGCGCCAGCAGCTTGGTCGTGGGGCAGGGGCACGAGCAGTACTTC
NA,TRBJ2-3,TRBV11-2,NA,CASSPPPGLDTQYF,TGTGCCAGCAGCCCGCCCCCGGGTTTAGATACGCAGTATTTT
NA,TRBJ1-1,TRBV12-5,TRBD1,CASGQSGTGSEAFF,TGTGCTAGTGGTCAATCCGGGACAGGGAGTGAAGCTTTCTTT
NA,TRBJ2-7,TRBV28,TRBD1,CASSLSDRHFYEQYF,TGTGCCAGCAGTTTATCGGACAGGCATTTCTACGAGCAGTACTTC
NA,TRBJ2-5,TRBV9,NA,CASSEFTGSQETQYF,TGTGCCAGCAGCGAATTTACAGGGAGCCAAGAGACCCAGTACTTC
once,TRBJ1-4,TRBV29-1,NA,CSARTASATNEKLFF,TGCAGCGCACGGACAGCCTCTGCAACTAATGAAAAACTGTTTTTT
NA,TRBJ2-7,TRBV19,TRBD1,CASTSSPGQGAYEQYF,TGTGCCAGTACCTCAAGTCCCGGGCAGGGGGCATACGAGCAGTACTTC
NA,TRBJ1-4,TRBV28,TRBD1,CASSFLGQGLTTNEKLFF,TGTGCCAGCAGTTTTTTGGGACAGGGGTTGACAACTAATGAAAAACTGTTTTTT
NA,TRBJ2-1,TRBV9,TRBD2,CASSATSGAYNEQFF,TGTGCCAGCAGCGCAACTAGCGGAGCCTACAATGAGCAGTTCTTC
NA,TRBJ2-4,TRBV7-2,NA,CASSLDMERLAKNIQYF,TGTGCCAGCAGCTTAGATATGGAGAGATTAGCCAAAAACATTCAGTACTTC
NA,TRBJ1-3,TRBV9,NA,CASSPAERSGNTIYF,TGTGCCAGCAGCCCAGCGGAGCGCTCTGGAAACACCATATATTTT
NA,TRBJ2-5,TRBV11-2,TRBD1,CASRQPGQGETQYF,TGTGCCAGCAGGCAACCGGGACAGGGTGAGACCCAGTACTTC
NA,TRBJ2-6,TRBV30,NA,CACTGTSSGANVLTF,TGTGCCTGTACCGGGACAAGCTCTGGGGCCAACGTCCTGACTTTC
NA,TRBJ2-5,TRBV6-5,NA,CASSQQLAGGWTQYF,TGTGCCAGCAGTCAACAACTAGCAGGGGGTTGGACCCAGTACTTC
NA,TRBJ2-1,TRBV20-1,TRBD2,CSASRLAGESSYNEQFF,TGCAGTGCTAGTCGGCTAGCGGGCGAGAGCTCCTACAATGAGCAGTTCTTC
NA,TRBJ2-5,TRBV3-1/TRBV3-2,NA,CASSQTAIRYF,TGTGCCAGCAGCCAGACTGCCATCCGGTACTTC
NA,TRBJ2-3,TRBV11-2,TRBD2,CASSTRTSGDTQYF,TGTGCCAGCAGCACAAGGACTAGCGGAGATACGCAGTATTTT
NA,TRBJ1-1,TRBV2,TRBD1,CASRVDRMNTEAFF,TGTGCCAGCAGGGTGGACAGGATGAACACTGAAGCTTTCTTT
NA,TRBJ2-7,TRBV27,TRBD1,CASSAGTGVSYEQYF,TGTGCCAGCAGCGCAGGGACAGGGGTTTCCTACGAGCAGTACTTC
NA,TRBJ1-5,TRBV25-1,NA,CASSVAGRNQPQHF,TGTGCCAGCAGTGTGGCAGGGCGAAATCAGCCCCAGCATTTT
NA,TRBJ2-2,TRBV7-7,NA,CASSLISPDTGELFF,TGTGCCAGCAGCTTAATTAGCCCTGACACCGGGGAGCTGTTTTTT